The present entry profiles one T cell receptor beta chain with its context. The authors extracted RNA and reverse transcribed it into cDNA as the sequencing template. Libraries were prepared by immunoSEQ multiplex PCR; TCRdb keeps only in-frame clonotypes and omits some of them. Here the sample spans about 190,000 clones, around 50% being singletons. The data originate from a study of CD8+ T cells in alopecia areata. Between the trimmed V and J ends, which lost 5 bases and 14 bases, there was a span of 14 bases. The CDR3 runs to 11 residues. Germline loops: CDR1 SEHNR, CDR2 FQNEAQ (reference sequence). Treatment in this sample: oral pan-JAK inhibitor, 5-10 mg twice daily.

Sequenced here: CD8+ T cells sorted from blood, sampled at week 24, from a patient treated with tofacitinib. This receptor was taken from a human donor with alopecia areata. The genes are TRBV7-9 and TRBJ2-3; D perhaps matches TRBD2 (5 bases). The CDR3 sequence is CASSPGVLRYF. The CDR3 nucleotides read TGTGCCAGCAGCCCCGGGGTTCTCAGGTATTTT.